This TCR beta chain was retrieved from a study of T cells expressing NK-cell markers. CDR3 length: 11 residues. Germline V gene data show CDR1 as SNHLY and CDR2 as FYNNEI. TCRdb reprocessed the 5' RACE reads, keeping one entry per CDR3 protein, no DNA. The table for this sample gives approximately 110,000 distinct CDR3 sequences. The sequenced sample was blood T cells: a sorted CD56 or NKG2C T cell subset, CD4+ or CD8+ T cells, or bulk PBMC T cells (not recorded which). This receptor was taken from a woman aged 18 to 75 in good health. The rearrangement joins TRBV2 to TRBJ2-3. This CDR3 reads CASGSTDTQYF.